This is a list of T cell receptor beta chains from one sample in a study of blood T cell repertoires in COVID-19. Repertoires were generated with immunoSEQ multiplex PCR, while TCRdb's copy carries only in-frame clones and drops some. The sample lists 200,000 to 300,000 clones; around nine tenths were seen once. Sequences were obtained from peripheral blood. These receptors were taken from a woman aged 55-75 years with COVID-19, enrolled during active disease. Each CDR3 is given with its conserved first and last residue. The D gene is left open where the match is weak. Only part of the rows carry a size: once, few, many, or a class if the clone is expanded.

.	TRBV30	.	TRBJ2-2	CAWLAGANTGELFF	TGTGCCTGGTTGGCGGGCGCCAACACCGGGGAGCTGTTTTTT
.	TRBV18	.	TRBJ2-6	CASSTTQSGANVLTF	TGTGCCAGCTCAACGACACAGTCTGGGGCCAACGTCCTGACTTTC
.	TRBV11-2	.	TRBJ2-3	CASSPQRGTDTQYF	TGTGCCAGCAGCCCACAGCGGGGCACAGATACGCAGTATTTT
.	TRBV11-1	.	TRBJ2-1	CASSRRQAREANEQFF	TGTGCCAGCAGCAGACGGCAGGCGAGGGAAGCGAATGAGCAGTTCTTC
.	TRBV5-1	TRBD1	TRBJ1-1	CASSGRTGGNTEAFF	TGCGCCAGCAGCGGACGGACAGGGGGCAACACTGAAGCTTTCTTT
.	TRBV7-6	TRBD2	TRBJ2-2	CASRSLAGATGELFF	TGTGCCAGCAGGTCGCTAGCGGGAGCGACCGGGGAGCTGTTTTTT
.	TRBV7-8	TRBD1	TRBJ1-4	CASSLTGVNEKLFF	TGTGCCAGCAGCTTAACAGGGGTTAATGAAAAACTGTTTTTT
.	TRBV19	TRBD1	TRBJ2-5	CATNPGDRAAQYF	TGTGCCACCAACCCGGGGGACAGGGCTGCCCAGTACTTC
.	TRBV30	.	TRBJ1-5	CAWSIGGSNQPQHF	TGTGCCTGGAGCATCGGGGGAAGCAATCAGCCCCAGCATTTT
.	TRBV6-5	TRBD2	TRBJ2-3	CATSRVAGVTDTQYF	TGTGCCACCTCCCGGGTAGCGGGAGTGACAGATACGCAGTATTTT
.	TRBV10-3	.	TRBJ1-5	CAIGQLGNQPQHF	TGTGCCATCGGACAGTTGGGCAATCAGCCCCAGCATTTT
.	TRBV7-3	.	TRBJ2-1	CASSSRTTRSYNEQFF	TGTGCCAGCAGCTCCCGGACTACCCGCTCCTACAATGAGCAGTTCTTC
.	TRBV6-6	.	TRBJ1-2	CASRRTVGYTF	TGTGCCAGCAGGAGGACAGTTGGCTACACCTTC
once	TRBV24-1	TRBD1	TRBJ2-5	CATSDGTGYVRETQYF	TGTGCCACCAGTGACGGGACAGGGTATGTGCGGGAGACCCAGTACTTC
.	TRBV28	.	TRBJ2-2	CASSLRGNTGELFF	TGTGCCAGCAGTTTAAGGGGAAACACCGGGGAGCTGTTTTTT
.	TRBV5-4	TRBD2	TRBJ2-3	CASSSGLAGGQDTQYF	TGTGCCAGCAGCTCTGGACTAGCGGGAGGCCAAGATACGCAGTATTTT
.	TRBV28	TRBD1	TRBJ1-2	CASSSGGRGYGYTF	TGTGCCAGCAGTTCAGGGGGGCGAGGCTATGGCTACACCTTC
.	TRBV7-8	TRBD1	TRBJ2-5	CASSPRDSREETQYF	TGTGCCAGCAGCCCTCGGGACAGTCGAGAAGAGACCCAGTACTTC
.	TRBV6-6	TRBD2	TRBJ2-7	CASRELAGGIEQYF	TGTGCCAGCAGAGAACTAGCGGGAGGTATCGAGCAGTACTTC
.	TRBV2	TRBD1	TRBJ2-7	CASKFQGALSYEQYF	TGTGCCAGCAAATTCCAGGGGGCTCTTTCCTACGAGCAGTACTTC
.	TRBV7-9	.	TRBJ2-1	CASSLDTSFNEQFF	TGTGCCAGCAGCTTAGATACTAGCTTTAATGAGCAGTTCTTC
.	TRBV6-5	TRBD2	TRBJ2-7	CASRATRGGGEQYF	TGTGCCAGCAGAGCGACCCGGGGGGGAGGCGAGCAGTACTTC
.	TRBV19	.	TRBJ1-1	CASSIGRLNTEAFF	TGTGCCAGTAGTATTGGGAGATTGAACACTGAAGCTTTCTTT
.	TRBV5-1	TRBD1	TRBJ2-1	CASSLDGTGNNEQFF	TGCGCCAGCAGCTTGGATGGGACAGGCAACAATGAGCAGTTCTTC
.	TRBV28	TRBD1	TRBJ1-2	CASRDSTNYGYTF	TGTGCCAGCCGGGACAGCACTAACTATGGCTACACCTTC
few	TRBV29-1	.	TRBJ1-2	CSVVDRIYGYTF	TGCAGCGTGGTAGACAGAATCTATGGCTACACCTTC
.	TRBV5-1	TRBD1	TRBJ1-2	CASSRGTGESGYTF	TGCGCCAGCAGCCGTGGGACAGGGGAAAGTGGCTACACCTTC
few	TRBV28	TRBD1	TRBJ2-7	CASKGQGAIRAYEQYF	TGTGCCAGCAAGGGACAGGGGGCTATAAGGGCCTACGAGCAGTACTTC
.	TRBV7-8	.	TRBJ1-6	CASSRGHTPSYNSPLHF	TGTGCCAGCAGCCGAGGACATACCCCCTCCTATAATTCACCCCTCCACTTT
.	TRBV28	.	TRBJ1-4	CASSLVGGEKLFF	TGTGCCAGCAGTTTAGTCGGGGGTGAAAAACTGTTTTTT